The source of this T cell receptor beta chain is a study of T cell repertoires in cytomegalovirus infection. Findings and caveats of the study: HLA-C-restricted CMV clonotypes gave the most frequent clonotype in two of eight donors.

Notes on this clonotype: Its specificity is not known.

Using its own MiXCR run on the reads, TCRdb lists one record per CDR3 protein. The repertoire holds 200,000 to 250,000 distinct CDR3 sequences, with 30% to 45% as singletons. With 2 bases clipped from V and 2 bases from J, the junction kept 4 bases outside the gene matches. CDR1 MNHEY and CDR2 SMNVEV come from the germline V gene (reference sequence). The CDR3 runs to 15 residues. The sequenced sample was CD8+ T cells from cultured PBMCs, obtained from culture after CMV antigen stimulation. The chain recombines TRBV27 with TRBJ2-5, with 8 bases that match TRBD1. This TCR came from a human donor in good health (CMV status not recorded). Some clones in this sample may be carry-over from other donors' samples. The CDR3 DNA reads TGTGCCAGCAGTTTACGGGACAGGAGACAAGAGACCCAGTACTTC. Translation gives CASSLRDRRQETQYF.